This T cell receptor (beta chain) is drawn from a study of shared clonotypes between healthy human individuals. Researchers ran the assay at a deep level. Assay used: immunoSEQ multiplex PCR; TCRdb lists only in-frame clones, some missing. The sample carries some 2,500,000 clones, approximately 93% recorded once. The CDR3 sequence is 11 residues long. The germline V gene has CDR1 DFQATT and CDR2 SNEGSKA (reference sequence). V dropped 4 bases and J dropped 4 bases, with 7 bases sitting between them. About this clone: The antigen is undetermined.

Study-wide results and limits: Researchers found naive subsets generally carried larger estimated richness than memory subsets.

A CD45RA+ naive subset and a CD45RA-negative memory subset were split from CD4+ cells. The source material was naive CD4+ T cells from PBMCs. The subset denotes: CD45RA+ positively selected. The V call is TRBV20-1, the J call TRBJ2-5, with unresolved D. The source of this sequence is a man between 18 and 29 years old in good health. Some clones in this sample may be carry-over from other donors' samples. CDR3 in amino acids: CSATAGETQYF. The CDR3, as DNA: TGCAGTGCTACGGCCGGAGAGACCCAGTACTTC.